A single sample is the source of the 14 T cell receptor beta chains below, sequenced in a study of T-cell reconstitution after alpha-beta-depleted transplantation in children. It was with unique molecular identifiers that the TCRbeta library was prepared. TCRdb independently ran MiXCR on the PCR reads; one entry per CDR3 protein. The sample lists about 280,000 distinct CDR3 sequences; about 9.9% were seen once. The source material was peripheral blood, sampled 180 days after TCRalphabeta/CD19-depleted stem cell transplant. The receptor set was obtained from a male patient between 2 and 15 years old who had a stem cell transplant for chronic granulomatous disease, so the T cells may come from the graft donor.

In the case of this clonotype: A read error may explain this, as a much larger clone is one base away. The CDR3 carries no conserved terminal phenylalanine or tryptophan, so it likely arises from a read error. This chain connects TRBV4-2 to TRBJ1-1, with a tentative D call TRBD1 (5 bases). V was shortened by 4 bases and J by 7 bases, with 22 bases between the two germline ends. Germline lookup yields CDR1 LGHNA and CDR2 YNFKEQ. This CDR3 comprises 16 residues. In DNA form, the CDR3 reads TGTGCCAGCAGCCCTCGAGCCCGTCAGGGTCCCGATGAAGCTTTCTCT. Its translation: CASSPRARQGPDEAFS.

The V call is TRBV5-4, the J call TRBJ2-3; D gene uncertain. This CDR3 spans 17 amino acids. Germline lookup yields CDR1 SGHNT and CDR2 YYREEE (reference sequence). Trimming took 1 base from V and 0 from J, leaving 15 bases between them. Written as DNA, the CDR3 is TGTGCCAGCAGCTTGAGGCTTTCCCCTATTAGCACAGATACGCAGTATTTT. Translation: CASSLRLSPISTDTQYF. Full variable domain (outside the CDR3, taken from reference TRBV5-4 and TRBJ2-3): ETGVTQSPTHLIKTRGQQVTLRCSSQSGHNTVSWYQQALGQGPQFIFQYYREEENGRGNFPPRFSGLQFPNYSSELNVNALELDDSALYLCASSLRLSPISTDTQYFGPGTRLTVL.

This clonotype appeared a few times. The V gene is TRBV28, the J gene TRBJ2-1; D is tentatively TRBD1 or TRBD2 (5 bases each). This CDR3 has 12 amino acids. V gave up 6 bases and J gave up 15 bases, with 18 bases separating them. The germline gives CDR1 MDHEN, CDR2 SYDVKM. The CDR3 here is CASSPGLGQGFF. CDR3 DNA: TGTGCCAGCAGCCCCGGACTGGGGCAAGGGTTCTTC.

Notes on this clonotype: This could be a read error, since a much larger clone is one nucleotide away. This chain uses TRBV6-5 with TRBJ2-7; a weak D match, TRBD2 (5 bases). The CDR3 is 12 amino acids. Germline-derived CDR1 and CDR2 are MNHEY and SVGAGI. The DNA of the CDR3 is TGTGCCAGCAGTCCCGGTCACGGGGAGCAGTCCTTC. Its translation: CASSPGHGEQSF.

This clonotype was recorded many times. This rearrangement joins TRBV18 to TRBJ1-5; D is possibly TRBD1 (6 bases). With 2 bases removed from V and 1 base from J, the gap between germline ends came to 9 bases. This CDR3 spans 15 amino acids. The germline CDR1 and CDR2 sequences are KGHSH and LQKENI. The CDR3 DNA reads TGTGCCAGCTCACCAGGGGGGGCGAGCAATCAGCCCCAGCATTTT. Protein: CASSPGGASNQPQHF.

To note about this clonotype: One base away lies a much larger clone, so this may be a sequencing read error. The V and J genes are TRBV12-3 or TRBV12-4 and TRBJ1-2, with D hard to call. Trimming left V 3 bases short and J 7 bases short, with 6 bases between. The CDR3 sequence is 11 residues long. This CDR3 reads CASSFEGGYTF. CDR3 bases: TGTGCCAGCAGTTTTGAGGGTGGCTACACCTTC.

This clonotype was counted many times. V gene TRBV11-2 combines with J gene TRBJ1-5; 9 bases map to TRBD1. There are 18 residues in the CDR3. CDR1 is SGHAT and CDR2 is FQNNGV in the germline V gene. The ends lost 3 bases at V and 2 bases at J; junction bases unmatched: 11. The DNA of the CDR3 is TGTGCCAGCAGCTTGTCCGGGACAGGGAGTTTTGGCAATCAGCCCCAGCATTTT. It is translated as CASSLSGTGSFGNQPQHF.

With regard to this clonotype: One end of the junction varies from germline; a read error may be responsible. CDR3 sequence (DNA): TGTGCCACCAGTGATTCCGGGACGATGAACTTC. As protein: CATSDSGTMNF. This rearrangement joins TRBV24-1 to TRBJ2-7, with D perhaps assigned TRBD1 or TRBD2 (5 bases each). There are 11 residues in the CDR3. Germline V gives CDR1 KGHDR, CDR2 SFDVKD.

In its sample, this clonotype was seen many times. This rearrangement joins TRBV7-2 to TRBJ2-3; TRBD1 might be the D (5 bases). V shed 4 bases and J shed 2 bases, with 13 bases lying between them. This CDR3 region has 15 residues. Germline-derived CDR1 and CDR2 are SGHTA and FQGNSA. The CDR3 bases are TGTGCCAGCAGCTGGACACGAGTTCACACAGATACGCAGTATTTT. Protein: CASSWTRVHTDTQYF.

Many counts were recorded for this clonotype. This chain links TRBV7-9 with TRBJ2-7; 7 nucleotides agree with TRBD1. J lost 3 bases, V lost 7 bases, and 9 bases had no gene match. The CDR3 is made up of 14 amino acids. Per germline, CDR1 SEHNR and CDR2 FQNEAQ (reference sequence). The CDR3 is CASIPGQPGYEQYF. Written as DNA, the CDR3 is TGTGCCAGCATCCCGGGACAGCCGGGCTACGAGCAGTACTTC.

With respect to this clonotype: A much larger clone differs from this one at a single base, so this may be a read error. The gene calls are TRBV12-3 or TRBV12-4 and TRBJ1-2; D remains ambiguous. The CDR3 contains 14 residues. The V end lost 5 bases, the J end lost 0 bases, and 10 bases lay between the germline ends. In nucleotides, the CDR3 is TGTGCCAGCAGTCCTGCCCGGGCTAACTATGGCTACACCTTC. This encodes CASSPARANYGYTF.

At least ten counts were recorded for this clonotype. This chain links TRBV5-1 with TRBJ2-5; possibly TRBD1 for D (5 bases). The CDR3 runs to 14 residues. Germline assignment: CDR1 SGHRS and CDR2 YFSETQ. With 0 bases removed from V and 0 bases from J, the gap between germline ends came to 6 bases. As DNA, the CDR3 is TGCGCCAGCAGCTTGGGACAGTACCAAGAGACCCAGTACTTC. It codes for CASSLGQYQETQYF.

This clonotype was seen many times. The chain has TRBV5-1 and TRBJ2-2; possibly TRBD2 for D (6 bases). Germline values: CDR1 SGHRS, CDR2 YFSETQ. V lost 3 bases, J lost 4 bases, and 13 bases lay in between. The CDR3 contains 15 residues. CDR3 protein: CASSSSGEVTGELFF. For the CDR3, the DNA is TGCGCCAGCAGCTCGTCGGGAGAGGTCACCGGGGAGCTGTTTTTT.

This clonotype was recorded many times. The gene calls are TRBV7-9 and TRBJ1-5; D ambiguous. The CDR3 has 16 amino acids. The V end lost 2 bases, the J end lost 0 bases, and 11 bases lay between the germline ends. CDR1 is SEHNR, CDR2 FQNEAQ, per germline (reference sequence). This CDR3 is CASSLYAGDSNQPQHF. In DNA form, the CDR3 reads TGTGCCAGCAGCTTATATGCAGGTGATAGCAATCAGCCCCAGCATTTT.